These 2 T cell receptor delta chains were sequenced from one sample in a study of gamma-delta T cells after stem cell transplantation (dated by TCRdb to the mid-2010s). Library creation used RT-PCR. TCRdb records Illumina MiSeq as the sequencer. TCRdb called clones afresh from the public reads with CATT; identical DNA rows were later merged. Within this sample are some 14,000 delta-chain clones, with more than 7.5% of them counted one time only. The leading ten clones occupy roughly 60% of the sample. The sample comprised gamma-delta T cells. These TCRs come from a human donor. It is not recorded whose cells these are; they may come from a transplant donor.

Details on this clone: TCRdb's listed protein matches a much larger clone and diverges from this DNA's translation at residue 7, likely through a read error; the protein shown comes from the DNA. This sequence joins TRDV1 and TRDJ1; D unresolved. CDR1 TSWWSYY and CDR2 QGS come from the germline V gene. V was cut by 5 bases and J by 3 bases, with 22 bases left in between. The CDR3 covers 17 residues. As DNA, the CDR3 is TGTGCTCTTGGGAAACGAACCACATTTCGGGCGGCCGATAAACTCATCTTT. It is translated as CALGKRTTFRAADKLIF.

Turning to this clone: A far larger clone is a single base away, which makes a read error likely. The sample contains more than one DNA sequence encoding this CDR3. This sequence joins TRDV2 and TRDJ1; TRDD3 aligns across 8 bases. The CDR3 has 17 amino acids. The germline V gene has CDR1 GEAIGNYY and CDR2 EKD. The CDR3 here is CACDKLTGGQYTDKLIF. Here the CDR3 DNA reads TGTGCCTGCGACAAATTGACTGGGGGCCAGTACACCGATAAACTCATCTTT.